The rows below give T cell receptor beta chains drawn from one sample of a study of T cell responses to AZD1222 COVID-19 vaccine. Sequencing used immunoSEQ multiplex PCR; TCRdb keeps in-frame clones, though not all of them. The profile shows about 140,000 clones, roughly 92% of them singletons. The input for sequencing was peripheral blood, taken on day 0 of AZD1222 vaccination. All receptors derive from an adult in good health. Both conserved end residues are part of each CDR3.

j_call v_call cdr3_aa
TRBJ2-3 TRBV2 CASSEARDTQYF
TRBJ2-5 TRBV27 CASSIGSGTGVFQETQYF
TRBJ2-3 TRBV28 CASSPDRAATDTQYF
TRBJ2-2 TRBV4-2 CASSQVVGNTGELFF
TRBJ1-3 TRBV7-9 CASSRSSGNTIYF
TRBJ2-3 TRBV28 CASSLWDTQYF
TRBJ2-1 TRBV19 CASSAPTGGPYNEQFF
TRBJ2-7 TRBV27 CASRLGPPSYEQYF
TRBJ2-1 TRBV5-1 CASSLVGGGGEQFF
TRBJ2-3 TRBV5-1 CASSLRTGRADTQYF
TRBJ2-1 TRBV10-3 CAISEKQKLSYNEQFF
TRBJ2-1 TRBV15 CATSTVLAAYNEQFF
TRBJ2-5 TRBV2 CASREETQYF
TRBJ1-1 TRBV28 CASSLPRQDTEAFF
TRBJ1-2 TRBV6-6 CASSRRTGEGLLGYTF
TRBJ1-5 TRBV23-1 CASSQPGYQPQHF
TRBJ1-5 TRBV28 CASSEDGPSNQPQHF
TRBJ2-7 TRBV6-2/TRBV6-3 CASSYAASGFYEQYF
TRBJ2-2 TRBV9 CASSPQTSSGELFF
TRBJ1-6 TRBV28 CASSTGDIPLHF
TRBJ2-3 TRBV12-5 CASASRSGSLADTQYF
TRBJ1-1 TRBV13 CASSPGATEAFF
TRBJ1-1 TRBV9 CASSVGGVSTEAFF
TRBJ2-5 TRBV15 CATSRGGASGSGETQYF
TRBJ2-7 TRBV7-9 CASSSLSYEQYF
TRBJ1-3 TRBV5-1 CASSFRPGNTIYF
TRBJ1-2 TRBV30 CAWSSLGVRGDYGYTF
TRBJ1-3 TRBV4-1 CASSQEWGGYTIYF